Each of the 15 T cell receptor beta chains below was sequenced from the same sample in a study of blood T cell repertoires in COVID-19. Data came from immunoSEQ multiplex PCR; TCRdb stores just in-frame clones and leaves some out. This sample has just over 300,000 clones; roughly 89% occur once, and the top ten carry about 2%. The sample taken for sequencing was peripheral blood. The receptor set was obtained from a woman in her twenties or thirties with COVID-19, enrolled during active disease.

The CDR3 bases are TGTGCCAGCAGTCCGGGGGAGACCCAGTACTTC. Protein sequence: CASSPGETQYF. The chain employs TRBV12-3 or TRBV12-4 and TRBJ2-5, with a weak D call TRBD2 (5 bases). The CDR3 runs 11 residues. Trimming left V 5 bases short and J 5 bases short, with 6 bases between.

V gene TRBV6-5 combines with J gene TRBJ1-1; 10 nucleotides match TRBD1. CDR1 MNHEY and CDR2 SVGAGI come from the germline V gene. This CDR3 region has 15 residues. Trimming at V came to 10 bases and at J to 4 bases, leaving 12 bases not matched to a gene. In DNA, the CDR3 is TGTGCCACCCTTGCGACAGGGGGCTCGGTCACTGAAGCTTTCTTT. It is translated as CATLATGGSVTEAFF.

CDR3 protein: CASSFTGGPFSNQPQHF. CDR3 nucleotide sequence: TGTGCCAGCAGTTTCACGGGGGGCCCCTTTAGCAATCAGCCCCAGCATTTT. This chain uses TRBV6-7 with TRBJ1-5, with D tentatively TRBD1 (6 bases). TRBV6-7 is treated as an ORF (open reading frame) with a function not yet certain. V was clipped by 4 bases and J by 0 bases, with 16 bases between them. CDR3 size: 17 residues.

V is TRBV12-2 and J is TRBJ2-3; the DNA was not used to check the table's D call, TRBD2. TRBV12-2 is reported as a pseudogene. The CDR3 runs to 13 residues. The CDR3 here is CASLPPGTDTQYF. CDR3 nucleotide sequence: TGTGCAAGTCTGCCCCCCGGGACAGATACGCAGTATTTT.

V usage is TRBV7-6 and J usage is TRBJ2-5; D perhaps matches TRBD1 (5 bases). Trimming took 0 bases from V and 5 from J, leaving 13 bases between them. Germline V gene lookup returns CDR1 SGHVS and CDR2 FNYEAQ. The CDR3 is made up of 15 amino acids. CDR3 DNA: TGTGCCAGCAGCTTAGCACTGACAGTGGCCGAGACCCAGTACTTC. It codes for CASSLALTVAETQYF.

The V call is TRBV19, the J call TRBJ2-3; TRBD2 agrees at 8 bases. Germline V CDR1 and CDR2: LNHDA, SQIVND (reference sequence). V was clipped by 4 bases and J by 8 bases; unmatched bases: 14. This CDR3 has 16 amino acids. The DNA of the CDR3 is TGTGCCAGTAGTAAAATTAGGGCGGGGGGCCGAGGTACGCAGTATTTT. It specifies CASSKIRAGGRGTQYF.

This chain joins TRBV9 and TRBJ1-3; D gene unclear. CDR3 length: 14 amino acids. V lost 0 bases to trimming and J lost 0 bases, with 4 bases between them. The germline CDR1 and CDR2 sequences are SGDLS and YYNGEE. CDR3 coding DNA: TGTGCCAGCAGCGTAGGAGTCTCTGGAAACACCATATATTTT. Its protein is CASSVGVSGNTIYF.

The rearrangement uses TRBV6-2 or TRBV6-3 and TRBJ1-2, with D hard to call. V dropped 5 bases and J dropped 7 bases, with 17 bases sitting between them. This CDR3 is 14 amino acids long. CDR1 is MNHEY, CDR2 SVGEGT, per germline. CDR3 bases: TGTGCCAGCAGTCCGTGGGAGGATCCGGGTGGCTACACCTTC. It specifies CASSPWEDPGGYTF.

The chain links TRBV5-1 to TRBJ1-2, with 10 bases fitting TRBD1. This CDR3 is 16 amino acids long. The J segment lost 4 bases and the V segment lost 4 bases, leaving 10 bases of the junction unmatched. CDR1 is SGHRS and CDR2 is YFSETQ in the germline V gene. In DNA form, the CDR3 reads TGCGCCAGCAGCGCAATGACCGGGACAGGGGCCTATGGCTACACCTTC. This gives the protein CASSAMTGTGAYGYTF.

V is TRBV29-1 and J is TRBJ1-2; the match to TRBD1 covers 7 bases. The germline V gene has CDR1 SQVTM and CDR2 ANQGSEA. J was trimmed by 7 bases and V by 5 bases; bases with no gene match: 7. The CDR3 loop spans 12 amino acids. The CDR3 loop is CSVPDTGVGYTF. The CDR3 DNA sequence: TGCAGCGTTCCCGACACAGGGGTTGGCTACACCTTC.

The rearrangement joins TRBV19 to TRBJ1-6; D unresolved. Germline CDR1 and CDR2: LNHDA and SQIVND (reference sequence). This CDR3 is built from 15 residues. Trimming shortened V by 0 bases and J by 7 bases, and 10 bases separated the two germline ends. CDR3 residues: CASSIDLGGNSPLHF. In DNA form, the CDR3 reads TGTGCCAGTAGTATAGATCTCGGCGGAAATTCACCCCTCCACTTT.

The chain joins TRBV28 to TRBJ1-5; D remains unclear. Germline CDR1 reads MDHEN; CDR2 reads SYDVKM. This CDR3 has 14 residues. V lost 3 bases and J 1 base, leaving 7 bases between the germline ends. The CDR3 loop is CASSLVGSNQPQHF. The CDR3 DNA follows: TGTGCCAGCAGTTTGGTCGGGAGCAATCAGCCCCAGCATTTT. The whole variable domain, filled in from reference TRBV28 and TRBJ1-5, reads DVKVTQSSRYLVKRTGEKVFLECVQDMDHENMFWYRQDPGLGLRLIYFSYDVKMKEKGDIPEGYSVSREKKERFSLILESASTNQTSMYLCASSLVGSNQPQHFGDGTRLSIL.

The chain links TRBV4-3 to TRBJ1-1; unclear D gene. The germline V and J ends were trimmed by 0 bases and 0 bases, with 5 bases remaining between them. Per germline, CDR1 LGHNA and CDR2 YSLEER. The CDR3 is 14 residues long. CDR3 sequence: CASSQDGVNTEAFF. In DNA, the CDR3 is TGCGCCAGCAGCCAAGACGGAGTGAACACTGAAGCTTTCTTT.

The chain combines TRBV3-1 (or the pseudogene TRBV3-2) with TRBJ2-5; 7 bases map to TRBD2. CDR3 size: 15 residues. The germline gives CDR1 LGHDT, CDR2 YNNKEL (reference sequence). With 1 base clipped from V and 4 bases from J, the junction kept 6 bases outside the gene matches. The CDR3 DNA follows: TGTGCCAGCAGCCAAGTTTCACCTAGCGGAGAGACCCAGTACTTC. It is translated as CASSQVSPSGETQYF.

CDR3 residues: CASTLTGPRETQYF. The CDR3, as DNA: TGTGCCAGCACTTTGACAGGGCCCAGGGAGACCCAGTACTTC. The chain is built from TRBV6-5 and TRBJ2-5; 7 bases agree with TRBD1. Germline-derived CDR1 and CDR2 are MNHEY and SVGAGI. V lost 7 bases, J lost 5 bases, and 10 bases stayed unmatched. The CDR3 spans 14 residues.